This TCR beta chain came from a study of blood T cell repertoires in COVID-19. As for the study in general: PBMCs, B-cell-depleted T cells, or T cells provided the cDNA or gDNA that made up the material.

V lost 7 bases, J lost 4 bases, and 4 bases stayed unmatched. This CDR3 has 14 amino acids. The germline CDR1 and CDR2 sequences are SNHLY and FYNNEI. In the original workflow: Amplified reference gene primers provided the basis for estimating nucleated cell counts. The data were produced by immunoSEQ multiplex PCR, yet TCRdb's version contains in-frame clones alone and is incomplete. V and J calls and clone size are given by that table; D and trimming were obtained from the DNA. The sample lists around 300,000 clones; about 90% were seen once. In terms of age and location, participants ranged from roughly 18 to 90 years and lived in under 30 US areas.

This receptor was obtained from a woman in her sixties or seventies who had recovered from COVID-19. The gene calls are TRBV2 and TRBJ2-5, with 12 nucleotides matching TRBD2. The sequenced sample was PBMCs or T cells enriched from blood (not recorded which). CDR3 nucleotide sequence: TGTGCCAGCACCACACTAGCGGGGGGAGAGACCCAGTACTTC. It encodes CASTTLAGGETQYF.